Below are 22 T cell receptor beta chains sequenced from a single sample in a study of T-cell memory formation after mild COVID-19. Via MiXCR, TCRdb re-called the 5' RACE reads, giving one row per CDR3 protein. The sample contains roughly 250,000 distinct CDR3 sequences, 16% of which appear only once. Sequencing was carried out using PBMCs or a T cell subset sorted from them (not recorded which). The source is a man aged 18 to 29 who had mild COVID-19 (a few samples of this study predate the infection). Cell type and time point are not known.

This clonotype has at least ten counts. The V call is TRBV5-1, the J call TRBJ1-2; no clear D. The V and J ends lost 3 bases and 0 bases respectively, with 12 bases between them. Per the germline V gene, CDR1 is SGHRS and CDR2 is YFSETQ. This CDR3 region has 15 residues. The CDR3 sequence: CASSYIYPANYGYTF. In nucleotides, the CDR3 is TGCGCCAGCAGCTACATTTACCCAGCTAACTATGGCTACACCTTC.

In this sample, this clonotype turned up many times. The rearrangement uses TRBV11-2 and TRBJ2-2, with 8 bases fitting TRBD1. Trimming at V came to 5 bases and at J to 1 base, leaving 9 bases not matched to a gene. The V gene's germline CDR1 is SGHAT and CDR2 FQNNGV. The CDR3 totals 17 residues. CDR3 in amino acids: CASSPGGWTKNTGELFF. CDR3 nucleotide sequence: TGTGCCAGCAGCCCAGGGGGCTGGACAAAGAACACCGGGGAGCTGTTTTTT.

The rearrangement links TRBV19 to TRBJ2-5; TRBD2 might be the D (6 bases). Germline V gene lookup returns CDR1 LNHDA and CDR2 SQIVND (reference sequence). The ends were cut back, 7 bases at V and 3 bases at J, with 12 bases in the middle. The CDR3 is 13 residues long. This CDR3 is CASKQGGEETQYF. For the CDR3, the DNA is TGTGCCAGTAAGCAGGGCGGGGAAGAGACCCAGTACTTC.

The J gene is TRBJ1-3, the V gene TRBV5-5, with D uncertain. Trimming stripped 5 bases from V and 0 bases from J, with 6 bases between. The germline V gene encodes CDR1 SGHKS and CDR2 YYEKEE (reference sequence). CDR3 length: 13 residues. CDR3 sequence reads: CASRYLSGNTIYF. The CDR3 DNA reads TGTGCCAGCAGGTACCTCTCTGGAAACACCATATATTTT. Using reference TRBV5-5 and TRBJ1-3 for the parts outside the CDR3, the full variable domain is DAGVTQSPTHLIKTRGQQVTLRCSPISGHKSVSWYQQVLGQGPQFIFQYYEKEERGRGNFPDRFSARQFPNYSSELNVNALLLGDSALYLCASRYLSGNTIYFGEGSWLTVV.

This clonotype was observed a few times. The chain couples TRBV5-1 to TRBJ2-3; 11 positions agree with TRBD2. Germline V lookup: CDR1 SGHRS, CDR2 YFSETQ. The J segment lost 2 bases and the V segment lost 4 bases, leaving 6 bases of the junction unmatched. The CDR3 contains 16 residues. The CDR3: CASSLLAGDPTDTQYF. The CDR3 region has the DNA TGCGCCAGCAGCCTACTAGCGGGGGACCCCACAGATACGCAGTATTTT.

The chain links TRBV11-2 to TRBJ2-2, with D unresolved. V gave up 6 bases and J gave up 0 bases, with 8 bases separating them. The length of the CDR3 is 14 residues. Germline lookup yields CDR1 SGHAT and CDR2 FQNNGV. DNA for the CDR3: TGTGCCAGCAGGGAGAACGCGAACACCGGGGAGCTGTTTTTT. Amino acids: CASRENANTGELFF.

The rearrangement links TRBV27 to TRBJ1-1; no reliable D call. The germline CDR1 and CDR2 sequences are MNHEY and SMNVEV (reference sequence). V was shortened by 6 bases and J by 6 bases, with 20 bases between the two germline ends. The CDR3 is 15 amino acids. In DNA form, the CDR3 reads TGTGCCAGCAGAGTCTTGGGTGGGGAGGCTCCTGAAGCTTTCTTT. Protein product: CASRVLGGEAPEAFF.

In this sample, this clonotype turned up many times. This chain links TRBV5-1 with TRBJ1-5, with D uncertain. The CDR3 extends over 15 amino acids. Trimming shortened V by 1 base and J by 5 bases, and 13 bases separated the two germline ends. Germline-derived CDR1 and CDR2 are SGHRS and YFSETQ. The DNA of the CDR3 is TGCGCCAGCAGCTTGTACGGGCAGCGAGATCAGCCCCAGCATTTT. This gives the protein CASSLYGQRDQPQHF.

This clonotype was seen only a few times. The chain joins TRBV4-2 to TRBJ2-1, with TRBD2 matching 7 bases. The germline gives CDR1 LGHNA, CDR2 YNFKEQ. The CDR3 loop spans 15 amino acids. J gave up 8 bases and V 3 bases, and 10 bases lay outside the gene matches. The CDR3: CASSQSRGLSYEQFF. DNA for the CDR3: TGTGCCAGCAGCCAGTCTCGGGGACTATCCTATGAGCAGTTCTTC.

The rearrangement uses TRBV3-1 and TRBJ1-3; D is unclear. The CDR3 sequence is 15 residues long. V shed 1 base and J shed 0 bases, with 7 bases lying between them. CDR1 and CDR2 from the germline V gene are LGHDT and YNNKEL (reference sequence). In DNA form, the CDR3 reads TGTGCCAGCAGCCAAGGACGGGACTCTGGAAACACCATATATTTT. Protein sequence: CASSQGRDSGNTIYF.

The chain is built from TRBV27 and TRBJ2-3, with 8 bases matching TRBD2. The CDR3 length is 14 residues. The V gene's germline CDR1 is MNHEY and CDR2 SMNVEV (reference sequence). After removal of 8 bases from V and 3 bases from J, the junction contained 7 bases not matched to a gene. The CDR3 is CASARREGTDTQYF. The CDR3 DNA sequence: TGTGCCAGCGCCAGACGGGAGGGGACAGATACGCAGTATTTT.

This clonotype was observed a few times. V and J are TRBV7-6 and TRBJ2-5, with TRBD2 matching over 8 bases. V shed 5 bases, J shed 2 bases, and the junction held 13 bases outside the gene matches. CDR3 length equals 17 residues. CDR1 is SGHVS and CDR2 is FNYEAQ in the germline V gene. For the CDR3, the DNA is TGTGCCAGCAGCCACCGGAGCCTACTAGCGGATCAAGAGACCCAGTACTTC. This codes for CASSHRSLLADQETQYF.

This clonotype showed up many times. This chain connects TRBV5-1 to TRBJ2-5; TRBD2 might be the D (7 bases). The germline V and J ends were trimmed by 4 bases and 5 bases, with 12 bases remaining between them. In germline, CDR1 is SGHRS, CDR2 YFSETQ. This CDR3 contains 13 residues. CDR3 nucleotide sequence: TGCGCCAGCAGCCCGGGGGGCAGGGAGACCCAGTACTTC. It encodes CASSPGGRETQYF.

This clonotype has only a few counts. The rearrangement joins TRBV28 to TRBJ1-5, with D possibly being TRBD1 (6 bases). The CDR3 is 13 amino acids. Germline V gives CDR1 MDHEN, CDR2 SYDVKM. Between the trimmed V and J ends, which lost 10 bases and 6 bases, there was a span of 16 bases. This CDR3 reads CAITGRVGQPQHF. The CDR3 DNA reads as TGTGCCATTACAGGGAGGGTGGGTCAGCCCCAGCATTTT. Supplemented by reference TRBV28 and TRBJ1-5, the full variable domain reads DVKVTQSSRYLVKRTGEKVFLECVQDMDHENMFWYRQDPGLGLRLIYFSYDVKMKEKGDIPEGYSVSREKKERFSLILESASTNQTSMYLCAITGRVGQPQHFGDGTRLSIL.

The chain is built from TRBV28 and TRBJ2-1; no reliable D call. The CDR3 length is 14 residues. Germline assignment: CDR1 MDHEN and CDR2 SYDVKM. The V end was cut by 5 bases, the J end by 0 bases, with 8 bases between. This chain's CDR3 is CASSPGHSYNEQFF. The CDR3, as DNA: TGTGCCAGCAGTCCCGGGCACTCCTACAATGAGCAGTTCTTC.

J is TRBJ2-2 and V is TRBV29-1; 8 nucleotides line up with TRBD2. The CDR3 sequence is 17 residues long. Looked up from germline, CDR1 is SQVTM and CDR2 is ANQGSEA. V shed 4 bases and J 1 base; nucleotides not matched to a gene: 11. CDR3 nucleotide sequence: TGCAGCGTTGGAGGAAGAACTAGCGGATTGAACACCGGGGAGCTGTTTTTT. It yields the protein CSVGGRTSGLNTGELFF.

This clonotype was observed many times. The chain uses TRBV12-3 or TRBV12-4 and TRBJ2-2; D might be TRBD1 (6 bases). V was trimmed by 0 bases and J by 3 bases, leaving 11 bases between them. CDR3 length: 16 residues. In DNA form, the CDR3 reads TGTGCCAGCAGTTTAGCCCAGGGGTCGTACACCGGGGAGCTGTTTTTT. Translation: CASSLAQGSYTGELFF.

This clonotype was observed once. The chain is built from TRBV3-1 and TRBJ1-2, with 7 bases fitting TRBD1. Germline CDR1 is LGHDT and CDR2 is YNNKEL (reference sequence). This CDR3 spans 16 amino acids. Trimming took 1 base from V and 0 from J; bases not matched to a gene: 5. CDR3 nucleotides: TGTGCCAGCAGCCAAGGCGGGACAGCGACTAACTATGGCTACACCTTC. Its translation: CASSQGGTATNYGYTF.

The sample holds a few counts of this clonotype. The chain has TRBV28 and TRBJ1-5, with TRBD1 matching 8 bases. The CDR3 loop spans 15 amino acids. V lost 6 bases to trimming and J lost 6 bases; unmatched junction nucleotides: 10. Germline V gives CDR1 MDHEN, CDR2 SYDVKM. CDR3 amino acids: CASSLGQGVGQPQHF. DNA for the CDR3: TGTGCCAGCAGCCTAGGACAGGGCGTCGGTCAGCCCCAGCATTTT.

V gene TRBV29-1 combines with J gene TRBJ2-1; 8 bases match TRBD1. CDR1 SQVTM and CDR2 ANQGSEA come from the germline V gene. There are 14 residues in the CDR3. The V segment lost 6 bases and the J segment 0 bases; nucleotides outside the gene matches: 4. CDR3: CSVGQGLSYNEQFF. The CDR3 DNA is TGCAGCGTAGGACAGGGTCTCTCCTACAATGAGCAGTTCTTC.

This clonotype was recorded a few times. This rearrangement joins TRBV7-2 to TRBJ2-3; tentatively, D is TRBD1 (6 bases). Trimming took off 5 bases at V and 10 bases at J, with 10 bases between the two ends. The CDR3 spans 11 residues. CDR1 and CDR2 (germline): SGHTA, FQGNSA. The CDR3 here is CASSLRGSQYF. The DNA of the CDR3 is TGTGCCAGCAGCCTGAGGGGGTCGCAGTATTTT.

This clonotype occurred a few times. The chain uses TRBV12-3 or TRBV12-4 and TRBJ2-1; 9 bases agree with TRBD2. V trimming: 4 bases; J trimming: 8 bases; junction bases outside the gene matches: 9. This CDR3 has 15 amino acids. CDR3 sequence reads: CASSSGGGAKDEQFF. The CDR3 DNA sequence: TGTGCCAGCAGTTCCGGCGGGGGGGCCAAGGATGAGCAGTTCTTC.